The 20 T cell receptor beta chains in this list originate from one sample, sequenced in a study of spatial heterogeneity in lung cancer. Time point: sample taken at primary tumor resection. No antigen has been identified for these receptors. TCRdb fed the 5' RACE reads into MiXCR, producing one record per CDR3 protein. Of fewer than 5,000 distinct CDR3 sequences listed, approximately 9.1% are singletons. Overall study findings and caveats: The number of expanded tumor alpha and beta chains correlated with mutation number.

The sequences come from lung tumor tissue, collected at surgery. The receptors shown here come from a male donor with early-stage non-small cell lung cancer.

This clonotype is deemed medium-sized. This chain links TRBV7-9 with TRBJ2-3; 7 positions match TRBD1. V shed 5 bases and J 2 bases; nucleotides not matched to a gene: 4. Germline CDR1 is SEHNR and CDR2 is FQNEAQ (reference sequence). The CDR3 contains 14 residues. CDR3 residues: CASSKTGSTDTQYF. In DNA form, the CDR3 reads TGTGCCAGCAGCAAGACAGGGTCCACAGATACGCAGTATTTT.

This chain joins TRBV10-2 and TRBJ1-2, with D possibly TRBD1 on 6 matching bases. Germline assignment: CDR1 WSHSY and CDR2 SAAADI. This CDR3 comprises 15 residues. Between the trimmed V and J ends, which lost 6 bases and 6 bases, there was a span of 20 bases. CDR3 sequence (DNA): TGCGCCAGCAGCGGGCGAGGGGCCAGGGGAGATGGCTACACCTTC. It codes for CASSGRGARGDGYTF.

This clonotype was seen many times. The chain is built from TRBV5-1 and TRBJ2-3; 13 bases match TRBD2. From germline, CDR1 is SGHRS and CDR2 YFSETQ. CDR3 length: 16 residues. Trimming cost V 4 bases and J 5 bases; bases outside gene matches: 7. The CDR3 loop reads CASSGPGTSGEDTQYF. Here the CDR3 DNA reads TGCGCCAGCAGCGGGCCCGGGACTAGCGGGGAAGATACGCAGTATTTT.

This clonotype occurred many times. V gene TRBV7-9 combines with J gene TRBJ1-2; no firm D call. This CDR3 contains 16 residues. V was shortened by 4 bases and J by 4 bases, with 19 bases between the two germline ends. CDR1 is SEHNR and CDR2 is FQNEAQ in the germline V gene (reference sequence). CDR3 DNA sequence: TGTGCCAGCAGCTCAGGTTATGGACTGGGTTCCTATGGCTACACCTTC. This sequence encodes CASSSGYGLGSYGYTF.

Many counts were recorded for this clonotype. This rearrangement joins TRBV28 to TRBJ2-7, with no clear D. Germline V gives CDR1 MDHEN, CDR2 SYDVKM. This CDR3 region has 12 residues. V was clipped by 4 bases and J by 2 bases, with 6 bases between them. CDR3 DNA: TGTGCCAGCAGTTCTCTTACCTACGAGCAGTACTTC. The encoded protein is CASSSLTYEQYF.

This rearrangement joins TRBV30 to TRBJ1-5; no firm D call. With 1 base removed from V and 3 bases from J, the gap between germline ends came to 7 bases. The germline CDR1 and CDR2 sequences are GTSNPN and SVGIG (reference sequence). CDR3 length equals 13 residues. The CDR3 DNA follows: TGTGCCTGGAGTGCCGACCCCAATCAGCCCCAGCATTTT. It translates to CAWSADPNQPQHF.

The chain has TRBV7-2 and TRBJ2-7; D might be TRBD1 (6 bases). Per the germline V gene, CDR1 is SGHTA and CDR2 is FQGNSA. The CDR3 loop spans 14 amino acids. V was cut by 2 bases and J by 3 bases, with 11 bases left in between. The CDR3 sequence is CASSLTGLIYEQYF. The DNA for the CDR3 is TGTGCCAGCAGCTTAACAGGGCTTATCTACGAGCAGTACTTC.

In this sample, this clonotype turned up many times. V usage is TRBV4-2 and J usage is TRBJ2-1, with D hard to call. Germline V gene sequence: CDR1 LGHNA, CDR2 YNFKEQ. The length of the CDR3 is 12 residues. V lost 1 base, J lost 5 bases, and 3 bases lay in between. In DNA, the CDR3 is TGTGCCAGCAGCCAAGTGGACAATGAGCAGTTCTTC. This encodes CASSQVDNEQFF.

This clonotype was recorded at least ten times. The rearrangement links TRBV7-2 to TRBJ1-5, with D maybe TRBD1 (5 bases). Germline assignment: CDR1 SGHTA and CDR2 FQGNSA. The CDR3 loop spans 14 amino acids. Between the trimmed V and J ends, which lost 5 bases and 6 bases, there was a span of 14 bases. DNA of the CDR3: TGTGCCAGCAGCCCCCAAGCTGGGGGTCAGCCCCAGCATTTT. It specifies CASSPQAGGQPQHF.

This clonotype is deemed medium-sized. The chain couples TRBV27 to TRBJ1-1; the D gene is possibly TRBD1 (6 bases). Germline CDR1 is MNHEY and CDR2 is SMNVEV (reference sequence). Trimming removed 8 bases from V and 0 bases from J, with 13 bases in between. CDR3 length: 14 residues. This CDR3 is CASSMGQVNTEAFF. CDR3 nucleotides: TGTGCCAGCTCGATGGGACAAGTGAACACTGAAGCTTTCTTT.

This clonotype is large (0.1 to 1%) by share. The chain is built from TRBV29-1 and TRBJ2-7; D is unresolved. The CDR3 spans 13 residues. V was pared by 4 bases and J by 5 bases, with 15 bases between. Germline V gene lookup returns CDR1 SQVTM and CDR2 ANQGSEA. The CDR3 sequence is CSVAGWDFDEQYF. CDR3 DNA: TGCAGCGTTGCGGGTTGGGATTTCGACGAGCAGTACTTC.

This clonotype was observed at least ten times. The V gene is TRBV4-1, the J gene TRBJ2-1, with a weak D call TRBD2 (5 bases). The germline CDR1 and CDR2 sequences are MGHRA and YSYEKL. The V and J ends lost 4 bases and 10 bases respectively, with 14 bases between them. The CDR3 length is 13 residues. Here the CDR3 DNA reads TGCGCCAGCAGCCCCCGTGAAGGGAGAGAGCAGTTCTTC. It translates to CASSPREGREQFF.

The chain is built from TRBV7-2 and TRBJ1-2; 10 bases are shared with TRBD1. Germline V lookup: CDR1 SGHTA, CDR2 FQGNSA. V gave up 5 bases and J gave up 5 bases; unmatched junction bases: 8. This CDR3 comprises 15 residues. CDR3 protein: CASSPDRGREYGYTF. The DNA for the CDR3 is TGTGCCAGCAGCCCAGACAGGGGGCGAGAATATGGCTACACCTTC.

This clonotype has ten or more counts. The chain recombines TRBV4-1 with TRBJ2-1, with D tentatively TRBD1 or TRBD2 (5 bases each). Germline V gene sequence: CDR1 MGHRA, CDR2 YSYEKL. V dropped 1 base and J dropped 6 bases, with 10 bases sitting between them. The CDR3 runs 14 residues. The DNA for the CDR3 is TGCGCCAGCAGCCAAGGATTTGGGGGCAATGAGCAGTTCTTC. This translates into CASSQGFGGNEQFF.

Turning to this clonotype: This sequence may be a read error, since a much larger clone differs from it by one base. The V gene is TRBV5-4, the J gene TRBJ2-2; 8 bases fit TRBD2. The CDR3 loop spans 13 amino acids. In germline, CDR1 is SGHNT, CDR2 YYREEE (reference sequence). DNA of the CDR3: TGTGTCAGCAGCTCGACTAGCGTCGGGGAGCTGTTTTTT. It encodes CVSSSTSVGELFF. Drawing the rest from reference TRBV5-4 and TRBJ2-2, the complete variable domain is ETGVTQSPTHLIKTRGQQVTLRCSSQSGHNTVSWYQQALGQGPQFIFQYYREEENGRGNFPPRFSGLQFPNYSSELNVNALELDDSALYLCVSSSTSVGELFFGEGSRLTVL.

This clonotype ranks as medium-sized. The J gene is TRBJ2-5, the V gene TRBV7-2; D is unclear. Trimming left V 4 bases short and J 2 bases short, with 8 bases between. The germline V gene encodes CDR1 SGHTA and CDR2 FQGNSA. The CDR3 covers 13 residues. CDR3 amino acids: CASSWAVQETQYF. CDR3 coding DNA: TGTGCCAGCAGCTGGGCAGTTCAAGAGACCCAGTACTTC.

This clonotype ranks as medium-sized (0.01 to 0.1%). This chain links TRBV7-9 with TRBJ2-1; 14 positions match TRBD2. V shed 3 bases and J 7 bases; nucleotides not matched to a gene: 2. In germline, CDR1 is SEHNR, CDR2 FQNEAQ (reference sequence). The CDR3 runs to 15 residues. Written as DNA, the CDR3 is TGTGCCAGCAGCTTGGGACTAGCGGGGGTGAATGAGCAGTTCTTC. Amino acids: CASSLGLAGVNEQFF.

The chain combines TRBV10-3 with TRBJ2-7; D is undetermined. The germline V and J ends were trimmed by 1 base and 7 bases, with 8 bases remaining between them. Germline-derived CDR1 and CDR2 are ENHRY and SYGVKD. The CDR3 extends over 12 amino acids. The CDR3 spells CAISEYVGEQYF. The CDR3, as DNA: TGTGCCATCAGTGAGTACGTGGGGGAGCAGTACTTC.

The chain couples TRBV3-1 to TRBJ2-7, with D unresolved. Germline values: CDR1 LGHDT, CDR2 YNNKEL (reference sequence). The CDR3 has 18 amino acids. V was trimmed by 1 base and J by 1 base, leaving 20 bases between them. Here the CDR3 DNA reads TGTGCCAGCAGCCAAGTCACACTTGGGGTGTTAAAATCCTACGAGCAGTACTTC. It specifies CASSQVTLGVLKSYEQYF.

This clonotype occurred many times. The J gene is TRBJ1-1, the V gene TRBV5-1; TRBD1 matches 7 bases. Germline V gene lookup returns CDR1 SGHRS and CDR2 YFSETQ. The J segment lost 5 bases and the V segment lost 6 bases, leaving 10 bases of the junction unmatched. The CDR3 contains 14 residues. DNA of the CDR3: TGCGCCAGCAACCGACAGGGTGGCGGAACTGAAGCTTTCTTT. Protein sequence: CASNRQGGGTEAFF.